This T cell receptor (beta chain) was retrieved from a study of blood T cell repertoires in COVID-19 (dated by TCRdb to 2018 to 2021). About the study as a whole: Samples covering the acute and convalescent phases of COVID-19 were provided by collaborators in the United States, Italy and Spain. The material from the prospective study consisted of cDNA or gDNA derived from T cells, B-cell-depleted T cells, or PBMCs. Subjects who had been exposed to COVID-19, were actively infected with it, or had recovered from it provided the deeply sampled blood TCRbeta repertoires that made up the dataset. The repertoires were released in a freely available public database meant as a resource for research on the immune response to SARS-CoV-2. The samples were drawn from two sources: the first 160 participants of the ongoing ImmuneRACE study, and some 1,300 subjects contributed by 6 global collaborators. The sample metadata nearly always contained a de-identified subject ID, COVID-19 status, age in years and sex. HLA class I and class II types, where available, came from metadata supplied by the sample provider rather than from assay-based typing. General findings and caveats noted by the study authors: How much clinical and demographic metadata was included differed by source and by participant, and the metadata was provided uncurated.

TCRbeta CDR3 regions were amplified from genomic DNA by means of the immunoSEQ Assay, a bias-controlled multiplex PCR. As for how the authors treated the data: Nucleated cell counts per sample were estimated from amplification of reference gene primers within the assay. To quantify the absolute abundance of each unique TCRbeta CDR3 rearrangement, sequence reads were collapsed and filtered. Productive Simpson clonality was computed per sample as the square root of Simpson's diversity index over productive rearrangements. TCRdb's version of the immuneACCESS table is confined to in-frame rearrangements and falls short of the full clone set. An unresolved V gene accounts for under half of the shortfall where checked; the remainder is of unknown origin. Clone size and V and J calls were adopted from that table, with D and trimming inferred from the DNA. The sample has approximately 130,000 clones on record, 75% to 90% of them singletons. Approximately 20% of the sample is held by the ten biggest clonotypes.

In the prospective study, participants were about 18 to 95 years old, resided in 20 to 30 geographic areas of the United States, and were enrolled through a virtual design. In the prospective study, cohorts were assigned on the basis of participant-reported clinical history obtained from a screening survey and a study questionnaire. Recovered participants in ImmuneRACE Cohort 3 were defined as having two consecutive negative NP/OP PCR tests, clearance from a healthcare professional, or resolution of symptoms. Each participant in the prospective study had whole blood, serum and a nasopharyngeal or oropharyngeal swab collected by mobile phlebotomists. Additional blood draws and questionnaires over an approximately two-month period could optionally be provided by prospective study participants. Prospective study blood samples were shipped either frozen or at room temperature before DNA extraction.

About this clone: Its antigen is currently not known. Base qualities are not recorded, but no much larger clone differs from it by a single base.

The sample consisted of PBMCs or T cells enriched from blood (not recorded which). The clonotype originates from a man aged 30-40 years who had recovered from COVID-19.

The CDR3 in this case is CASSYARTANYGYTF. The DNA sequence is given as TGTGCCAGCAGTTACGCCCGGACAGCTAACTATGGCTACACCTTC. The chain is assembled from TRBV6-2 or TRBV6-3 and TRBJ1-2; a tentative D match to TRBD1 spans 6 bases. At the junction V is shortened by 2 bases and J by 0 bases, with 10 bases in between. The germline V gene encodes CDR1 MNHEY and CDR2 SVGEGT. From the cysteine through the phenylalanine, the CDR3 covers 15 amino acids. The retained sequence is limited to the CDR3, 45 bases, with the frame set at the first base.